The text below deals with one T cell receptor beta chain. Specified time point: newly diagnosed, previously untreated cHL patient sample. Investigators isolated CD4+ T cells from thawed PBMCs through magnetic negative selection. The assay was immunoSEQ multiplex PCR, and TCRdb's table has in-frame clones only and misses some. The data show tens of thousands of clones, 88% seen once. The data belong to a study of PD-1 blockade in classical Hodgkin lymphoma. The CDR3 consists of 16 residues. Per the germline V gene, CDR1 is SGHDN and CDR2 is FVKESK. V lost 4 bases and J 1 base, leaving 16 bases between the germline ends.

This chain joins TRBV14 and TRBJ1-1; D is perhaps TRBD1 (6 bases). The sample consisted of CD4+ T cells from blood. The receptor's source is a human donor with classical Hodgkin lymphoma. CDR3 nucleotide sequence: TGTGCCAGCAGCCGAGGTTTGCGGGGGCGGAACACTGAAGCTTTCTTT. Residues: CASSRGLRGRNTEAFF. Filled out from reference TRBV14 and TRBJ1-1, the complete variable domain reads EAGVTQFPSHSVIEKGQTVTLRCDPISGHDNLYWYRRVMGKEIKFLLHFVKESKQDESGMPNNRFLAERTGGTYSTLKVQPAELEDSGVYFCASSRGLRGRNTEAFFGQGTRLTVV.